These 17 T cell receptor beta chains share one sample of origin, sequenced in a study of blood T cell repertoires in COVID-19 (dated by TCRdb to 2018 to 2020). Library preparation was by the immunoSEQ multiplex PCR assay. What TCRdb holds here is the immuneACCESS table cut down to in-frame rearrangements. Part of the clones is not present; checked against another copy, under half of the missing clones reflect an unresolved V gene, and the others are unexplained. Across this sample there are around 60,000 clones, with over 75% seen only once. The top ten clones comprise 3.9% of the sample. The sequencing sample was made of peripheral blood. The origin of the receptors is a human donor in a cohort sampled during active COVID-19.

This chain joins TRBV23-1 and TRBJ2-7; the match to TRBD1 covers 7 bases. TRBV23-1 belongs to the ORF category, with a function that is uncertain. This CDR3 spans 13 amino acids. Trimming took 5 bases from V and 3 from J; bases not matched to a gene: 4. CDR3 DNA: TGCGCCAGCAGTAACAGGGGCAACTACGAGCAGTACTTC. Translation: CASSNRGNYEQYF.

This sequence joins TRBV7-8 and TRBJ2-7, with 7 bases lining up with TRBD1. The CDR3 has 16 amino acids. The J segment lost 2 bases and the V segment lost 2 bases, leaving 9 bases of the junction unmatched. Germline V gives CDR1 SGHVS, CDR2 FQNEAQ. The CDR3 DNA sequence: TGTGCCAGCAGCTTAAGTAGTCAGGGGGTCCCCTACGAGCAGTACTTC. Protein: CASSLSSQGVPYEQYF.

The chain joins TRBV6-5 to TRBJ2-5, with a tentative D call TRBD2 (5 bases). The CDR3 has 15 residues. Germline CDR1 MNHEY, CDR2 SVGAGI. The V end lost 8 bases, the J end lost 0 bases, and 16 bases lay between the germline ends. This chain's CDR3 is CASGRQTGYQETQYF. CDR3 DNA: TGTGCCAGCGGGCGGCAAACGGGGTACCAAGAGACCCAGTACTTC.

The chain carries TRBV11-2 and TRBJ2-1; tentative D call: TRBD2 (5 bases). The CDR3 runs to 13 residues. Germline lookup yields CDR1 SGHAT and CDR2 FQNNGV. Trimming removed 3 bases from V and 9 bases from J, with 12 bases in between. The CDR3 nucleotides are TGTGCCAGCAGCTTCCTCCGGGCGGGTGAGCAGTTCTTC. It translates to CASSFLRAGEQFF.

The V gene is TRBV19, the J gene TRBJ1-5, with 8 bases lining up with TRBD1. V was clipped by 7 bases and J by 9 bases; unmatched bases: 14. Per the germline V gene, CDR1 is LNHDA and CDR2 is SQIVND (reference sequence). The CDR3 is made up of 15 amino acids. CDR3 protein: CASKDRGKVRAPQHF. The CDR3 DNA reads as TGTGCCAGTAAAGACAGGGGCAAGGTCCGGGCGCCCCAGCATTTT.

The genes are TRBV2 and TRBJ2-7, with 12 positions matching TRBD2. This CDR3 contains 15 residues. Looked up from germline, CDR1 is SNHLY and CDR2 is FYNNEI. The trim removed 6 bases at V and 3 bases at J, leaving 6 bases unmatched. The CDR3 is CASRETSGGFYEQYF. DNA of the CDR3: TGTGCCAGCAGAGAGACTAGCGGGGGCTTCTACGAGCAGTACTTC.

The rearrangement joins TRBV12-3 or TRBV12-4 to TRBJ2-3; no reliable D call. The CDR3 runs 12 residues. Deletions cut 4 bases from V and 5 bases from J, with 7 bases between. For the CDR3, the DNA is TGTGCCAGCAGTTACGGTGTAGATACGCAGTATTTT. Amino acids: CASSYGVDTQYF.

V gene TRBV15 combines with J gene TRBJ2-1; 10 bases are shared with TRBD1. The CDR3 runs to 15 residues. The germline gives CDR1 LNHNV, CDR2 YYDKDF (reference sequence). With V trimmed by 5 bases and J by 3 bases, 4 bases remained unmatched. CDR3 DNA: TGTGCCACCAGCCTGACAGGGGGCATCTACAATGAGCAGTTCTTC. Translated: CATSLTGGIYNEQFF.

The rearrangement joins TRBV7-9 to TRBJ1-5; D is uncertain. The V and J ends lost 5 bases and 0 bases respectively, with 8 bases between them. CDR1 and CDR2 (germline): SEHNR, FQNEAQ (reference sequence). CDR3 size: 14 residues. Here the CDR3 reads CASSALSSNQPQHF. The CDR3 coding sequence is TGTGCCAGCAGCGCGTTAAGTAGCAATCAGCCCCAGCATTTT.

The chain carries TRBV2 and TRBJ2-7; the match to TRBD2 covers 8 bases. The CDR3 loop spans 15 amino acids. With V trimmed by 2 bases and J by 6 bases, 9 bases remained unmatched. Germline assignment: CDR1 SNHLY and CDR2 FYNNEI. CDR3 coding DNA: TGTGCCAGCAGTGAAAGGGGGACTAGTTTGTTCGAGCAGTACTTC. This codes for CASSERGTSLFEQYF.

The chain links TRBV19 to TRBJ1-3, with D possibly being TRBD1 (6 bases). Trimming shortened V by 3 bases and J by 5 bases, and 14 bases separated the two germline ends. The CDR3 has 15 residues. Germline assignment: CDR1 LNHDA and CDR2 SQIVND (reference sequence). The DNA for the CDR3 is TGTGCCAGTAGTATTACGACAGGTTCAAGAAACACCATATATTTT. Translated, it gives CASSITTGSRNTIYF.

The rearrangement joins TRBV2 to TRBJ1-5; TRBD1 might be the D (5 bases). Trimming cost V 5 bases and J 4 bases, with 12 bases left between them. The CDR3 extends over 14 amino acids. CDR1 and CDR2 (germline): SNHLY, FYNNEI. CDR3 residues: CASSRQGGNQPQHF. In nucleotides, the CDR3 is TGTGCCAGCAGTCGGCAGGGTGGGAATCAGCCCCAGCATTTT.

This clone was detected once. The chain joins TRBV9 to TRBJ2-1, with a possible D match to TRBD2 (6 bases). This CDR3 has 16 amino acids. The V end was cut by 0 bases, the J end by 3 bases, with 13 bases between. CDR1 and CDR2 (germline): SGDLS, YYNGEE. As DNA, the CDR3 is TGTGCCAGCAGCGTAGGTCGCGGGGTTAGCTACAATGAGCAGTTCTTC. It codes for CASSVGRGVSYNEQFF.

The V and J genes are TRBV13 and TRBJ1-2; 8 bases fit TRBD1. The CDR3 runs 14 residues. Germline V gene data show CDR1 as PRHDT and CDR2 as FYEKMQ (reference sequence). The V and J ends lost 5 bases and 10 bases, in that order; junction bases with no gene match: 12. The CDR3 sequence: CASSRSDREKDYTF. DNA for the CDR3: TGTGCCAGCAGCAGATCGGACAGGGAGAAAGACTACACCTTC.

The chain couples TRBV7-2 to TRBJ1-5, with a weak D call TRBD1 (5 bases). Deletions cut 5 bases from V and 5 bases from J, with 16 bases between. CDR1 and CDR2 (germline): SGHTA, FQGNSA. The CDR3 is made up of 15 amino acids. CDR3 nucleotide sequence: TGTGCCAGCAGCCCGGGACGGAGGGGAGATCAGCCCCAGCATTTT. As protein: CASSPGRRGDQPQHF.

The rearrangement links TRBV19 to TRBJ1-1; D is possibly TRBD1 (6 bases). V gave up 6 bases and J gave up 5 bases, with 16 bases separating them. Germline V lookup: CDR1 LNHDA, CDR2 SQIVND (reference sequence). This CDR3 is built from 14 residues. For the CDR3, the DNA is TGTGCCAGTAGCCAACAGGGTTTCAGGACTGAAGCTTTCTTT. Its protein is CASSQQGFRTEAFF.

The chain is built from TRBV7-2 and TRBJ2-5, with 8 bases aligning to TRBD2. From germline, CDR1 is SGHTA and CDR2 FQGNSA. The CDR3 sequence is 15 residues long. The V segment lost 4 bases and the J segment 9 bases; nucleotides outside the gene matches: 13. CDR3 protein: CASSSGLAESAAQYF. In DNA form, the CDR3 reads TGTGCCAGCAGCTCCGGACTAGCTGAGTCGGCGGCCCAGTACTTC.